This TCR beta chain derives from a study of graft-versus-host responses after intestinal transplantation. For the study at large: Recipients uniformly received anti-thymocyte globulin induction, followed by tacrolimus and steroids for roughly 3 years.

Only a few counts were recorded for this clone. Its antigen remains unknown. Study-level results: GvH clones surfaced in recipient marrow, some emerging earlier in ileum or blood.

Data came from immunoSEQ multiplex PCR; TCRdb stores just in-frame clones and leaves some out. The sample carries 78,000 or so clones, more than 75% recorded once. The length of the CDR3 is 12 residues. V lost 2 bases and J 7 bases, leaving 5 bases between the germline ends. The germline V gene encodes CDR1 MGHRA and CDR2 YSYEKL. This specimen was unstimulated CD8+ T cells sorted from spleen or lymph node cells, taken before transplant. This receptor was taken from a human donor who was the organ donor for an intestinal transplant. The chain couples TRBV4-1 to TRBJ1-4, with D unclear. CDR3 protein: CASSQTSEKLFF. The DNA of the CDR3 is TGCGCCAGCAGCCAAACGAGTGAAAAACTGTTTTTT.